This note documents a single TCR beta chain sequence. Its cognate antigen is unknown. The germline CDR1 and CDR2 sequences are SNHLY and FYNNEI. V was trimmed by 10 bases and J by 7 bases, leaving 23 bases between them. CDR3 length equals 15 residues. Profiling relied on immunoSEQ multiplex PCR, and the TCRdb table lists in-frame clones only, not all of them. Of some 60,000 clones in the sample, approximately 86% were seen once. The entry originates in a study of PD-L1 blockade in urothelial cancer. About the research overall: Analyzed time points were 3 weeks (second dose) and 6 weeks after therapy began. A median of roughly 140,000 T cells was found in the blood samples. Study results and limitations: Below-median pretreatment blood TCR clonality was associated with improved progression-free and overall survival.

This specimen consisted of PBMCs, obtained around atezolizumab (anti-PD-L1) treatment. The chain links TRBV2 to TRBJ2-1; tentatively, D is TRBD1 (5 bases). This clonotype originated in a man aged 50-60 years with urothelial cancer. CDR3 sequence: CATRLGVFNENEQFF. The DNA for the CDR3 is TGTGCCACAAGGCTAGGGGTATTTAACGAAAATGAGCAGTTCTTC.